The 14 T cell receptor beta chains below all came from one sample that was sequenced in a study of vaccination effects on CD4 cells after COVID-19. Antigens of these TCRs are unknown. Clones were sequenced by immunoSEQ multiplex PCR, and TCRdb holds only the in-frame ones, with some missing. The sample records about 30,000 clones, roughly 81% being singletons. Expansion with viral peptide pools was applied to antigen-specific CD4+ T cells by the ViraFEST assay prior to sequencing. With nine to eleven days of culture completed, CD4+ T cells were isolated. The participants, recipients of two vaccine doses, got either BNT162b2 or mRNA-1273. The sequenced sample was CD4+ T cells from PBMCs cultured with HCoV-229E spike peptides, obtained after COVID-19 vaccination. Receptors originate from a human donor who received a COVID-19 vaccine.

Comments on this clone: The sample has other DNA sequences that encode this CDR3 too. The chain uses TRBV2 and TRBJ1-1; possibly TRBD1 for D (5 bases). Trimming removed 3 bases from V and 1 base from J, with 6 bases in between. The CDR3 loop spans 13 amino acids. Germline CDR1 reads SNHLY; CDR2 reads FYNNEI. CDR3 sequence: CASSEQGNTEAFF. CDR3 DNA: TGTGCCAGCAGTGAGCAGGGGAACACTGAAGCTTTCTTT. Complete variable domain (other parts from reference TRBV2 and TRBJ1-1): EPEVTQTPSHQVTQMGQEVILRCVPISNHLYFYWYRQILGQKVEFLVSFYNNEISEKSEIFDDQFSVERPDGSNFTLKIRSTKLEDSAMYFCASSEQGNTEAFFGQGTRLTVV.

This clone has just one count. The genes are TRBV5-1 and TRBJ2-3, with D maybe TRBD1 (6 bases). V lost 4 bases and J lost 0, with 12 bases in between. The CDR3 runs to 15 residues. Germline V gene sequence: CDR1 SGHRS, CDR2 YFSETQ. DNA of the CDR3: TGCGCCAGCAGCGGTCCCGGGACAAGCACAGATACGCAGTATTTT. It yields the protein CASSGPGTSTDTQYF. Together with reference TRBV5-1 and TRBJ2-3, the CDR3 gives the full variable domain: KAGVTQTPRYLIKTRGQQVTLSCSPISGHRSVSWYQQTPGQGLQFLFEYFSETQRNKGNFPGRFSGRQFSNSRSEMNVSTLELGDSALYLCASSGPGTSTDTQYFGPGTRLTVL.

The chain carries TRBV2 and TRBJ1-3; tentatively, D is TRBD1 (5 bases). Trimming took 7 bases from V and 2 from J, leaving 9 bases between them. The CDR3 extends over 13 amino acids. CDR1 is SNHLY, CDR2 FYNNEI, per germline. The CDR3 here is CASKVGAGNTIYF. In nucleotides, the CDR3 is TGTGCCAGCAAAGTAGGGGCTGGAAACACCATATATTTT.

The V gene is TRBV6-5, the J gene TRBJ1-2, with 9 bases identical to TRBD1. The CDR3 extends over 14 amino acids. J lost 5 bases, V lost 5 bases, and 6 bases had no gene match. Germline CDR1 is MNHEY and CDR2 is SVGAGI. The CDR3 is CASSKSQGAYGYTF. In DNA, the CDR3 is TGTGCCAGCAGTAAATCACAGGGGGCATATGGCTACACCTTC.

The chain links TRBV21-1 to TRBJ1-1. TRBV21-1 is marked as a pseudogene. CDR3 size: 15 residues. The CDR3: CASSKVQGPGTEAFF. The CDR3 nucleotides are TGTGCCAGCAGCAAAGTTCAGGGTCCGGGGACTGAAGCTTTCTTT.

The DNA of the CDR3 is TGTGCCAGCAGTGAAGGCGTAGGGGGCCCACGCCTCTCTGGCTACACCTTC. Amino acids: CASSEGVGGPRLSGYTF. The chain links TRBV2 to TRBJ1-2; 7 nucleotides line up with TRBD1. The germline V gene encodes CDR1 SNHLY and CDR2 FYNNEI. The CDR3 sequence is 17 residues long. V dropped 1 base and J dropped 7; count of bases not matched to a gene: 15.

CDR3 sequence (DNA): TGTGCCAGTCTCGGGACAGCCGGAGCTTTCTTT. Protein: CASLGTAGAFF. The chain couples TRBV19 to TRBJ1-1, with 7 bases fitting TRBD1. V was clipped by 8 bases and J by 10 bases; unmatched bases: 7. The germline CDR1 and CDR2 sequences are LNHDA and SQIVND (reference sequence). CDR3 length: 11 amino acids.

CDR3 loop: CASSVGTAKDTEAFF. In DNA form, the CDR3 reads TGCGCCAGCAGCGTAGGGACAGCGAAGGACACTGAAGCTTTCTTT. The chain has TRBV5-1 and TRBJ1-1, with 7 bases that match TRBD1. The CDR3 runs to 15 residues. V dropped 4 bases and J dropped 3; count of bases not matched to a gene: 9. Germline CDR1 and CDR2: SGHRS and YFSETQ. The entire variable domain, with the rest obtained from reference TRBV5-1 and TRBJ1-1, is as follows: KAGVTQTPRYLIKTRGQQVTLSCSPISGHRSVSWYQQTPGQGLQFLFEYFSETQRNKGNFPGRFSGRQFSNSRSEMNVSTLELGDSALYLCASSVGTAKDTEAFFGQGTRLTVV.

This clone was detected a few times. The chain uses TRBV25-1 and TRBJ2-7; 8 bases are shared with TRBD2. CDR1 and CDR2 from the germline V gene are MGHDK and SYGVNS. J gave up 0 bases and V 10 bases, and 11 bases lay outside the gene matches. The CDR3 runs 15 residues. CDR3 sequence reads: CATSGGRGDSYEQYF. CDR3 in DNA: TGTGCCACCTCGGGGGGGCGGGGGGACTCCTACGAGCAGTACTTC.

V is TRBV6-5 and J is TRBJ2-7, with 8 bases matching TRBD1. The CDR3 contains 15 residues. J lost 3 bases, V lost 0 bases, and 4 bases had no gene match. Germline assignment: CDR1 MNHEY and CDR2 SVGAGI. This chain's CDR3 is CASSYSGQDLYEQYF. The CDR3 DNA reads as TGTGCCAGCAGTTACTCGGGACAGGACCTCTACGAGCAGTACTTC.

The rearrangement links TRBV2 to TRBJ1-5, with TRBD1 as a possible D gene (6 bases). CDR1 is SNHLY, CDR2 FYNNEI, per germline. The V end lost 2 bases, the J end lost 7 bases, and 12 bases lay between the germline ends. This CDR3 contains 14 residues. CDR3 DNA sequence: TGTGCCAGCAGTGAAAACCAGGGGACACAGCCCCAGCATTTT. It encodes CASSENQGTQPQHF.

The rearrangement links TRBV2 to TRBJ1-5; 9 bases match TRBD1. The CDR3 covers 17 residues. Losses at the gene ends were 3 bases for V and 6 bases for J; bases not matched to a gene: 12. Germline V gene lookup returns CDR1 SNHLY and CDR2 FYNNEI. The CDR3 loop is CASSEEPGQGGSQPQHF. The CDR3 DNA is TGTGCCAGCAGTGAGGAACCGGGACAGGGCGGAAGTCAGCCCCAGCATTTT.

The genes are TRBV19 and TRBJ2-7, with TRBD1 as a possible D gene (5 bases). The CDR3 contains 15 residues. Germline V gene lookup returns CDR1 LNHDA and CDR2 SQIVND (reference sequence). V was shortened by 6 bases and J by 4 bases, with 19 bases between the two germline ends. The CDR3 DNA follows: TGTGCCAGTAGCCGAACGGACATGAATACTTACGAGCAGTACTTC. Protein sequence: CASSRTDMNTYEQYF.

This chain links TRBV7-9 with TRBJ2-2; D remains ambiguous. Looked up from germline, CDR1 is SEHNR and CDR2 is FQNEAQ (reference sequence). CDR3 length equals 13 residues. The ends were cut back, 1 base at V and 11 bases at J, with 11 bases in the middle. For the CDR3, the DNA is TGTGCCAGCAGCTTAGTACCGACGAGTGAGCTGTTTTTT. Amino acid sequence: CASSLVPTSELFF.